This TCR beta chain was captured in a study of blood T cell repertoires in COVID-19. About the study: Researchers got acute and convalescent COVID-19 samples from the United States, Italy and Spain. Sources were T cells, B-cell-depleted T cells, or PBMCs; the material itself was cDNA or gDNA.

Per the study methods: Nucleated cell number was recorded as an estimate derived from reference gene primer amplification. Measured with immunoSEQ multiplex PCR; TCRdb has only the in-frame clones, and not every one. V and J calls and clone size are copied from that table; D and trimming were computed from the DNA. Found here are about 39,000 clones, approximately 88% of them singletons; the top ten hold about 14%. Germline assignment: CDR1 SNHLY and CDR2 FYNNEI. The CDR3 extends over 21 amino acids. J lost 6 bases, V lost 10 bases, and 33 bases had no gene match. What was sequenced was peripheral blood. This receptor was identified in a man in his fifties or sixties with active or convalescent COVID-19. This chain uses TRBV2 with TRBJ2-3, with 8 bases lining up with TRBD2. In nucleotides, the CDR3 is TGTGCCACTATGAGAGTGAGTCCAAACCCCACTAGCGGTCCATTTTATGATACGCAGTATTTT. This translates into CATMRVSPNPTSGPFYDTQYF.